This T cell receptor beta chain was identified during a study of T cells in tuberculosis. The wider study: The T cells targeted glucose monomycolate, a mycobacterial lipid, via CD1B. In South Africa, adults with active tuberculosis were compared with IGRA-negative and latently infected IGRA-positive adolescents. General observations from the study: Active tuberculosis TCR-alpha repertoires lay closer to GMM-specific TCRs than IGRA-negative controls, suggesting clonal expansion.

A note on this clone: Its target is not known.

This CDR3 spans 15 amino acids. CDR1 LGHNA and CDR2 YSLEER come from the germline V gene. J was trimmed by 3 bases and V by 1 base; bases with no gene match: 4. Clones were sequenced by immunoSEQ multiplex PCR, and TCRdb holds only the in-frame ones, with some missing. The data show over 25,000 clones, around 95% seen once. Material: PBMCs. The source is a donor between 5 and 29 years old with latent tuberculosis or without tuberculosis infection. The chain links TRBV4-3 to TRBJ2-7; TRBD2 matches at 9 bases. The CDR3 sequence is CASSQASGEVYEQYF. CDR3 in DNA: TGCGCCAGCAGCCAAGCTAGCGGGGAGGTCTACGAGCAGTACTTC.